The 10 T cell receptor beta chains below come from one sample, sequenced in a study of blood T cell repertoires in COVID-19. Some clones are missing from TCRdb's copy, which holds only in-frame ones; the method was immunoSEQ multiplex PCR. The profile shows more than 95,000 clones, roughly 90% of them singletons. The sequencing input was peripheral blood. These receptors came from a man aged 50 to 59 with COVID-19, enrolled during active disease.

The V gene is TRBV2, the J gene TRBJ1-2; TRBD1 agrees at 8 bases. In germline, CDR1 is SNHLY, CDR2 FYNNEI. The CDR3 consists of 13 residues. With 5 bases clipped from V and 4 bases from J, the junction kept 3 bases outside the gene matches. DNA of the CDR3: TGTGCCAGCAGTCAAGGACAGGGCTATGGCTACACCTTC. Protein product: CASSQGQGYGYTF.

Here the CDR3 reads CASSASTGGTDTQYF. CDR3 DNA sequence: TGTGCCAGCAGCGCAAGCACAGGAGGCACAGATACGCAGTATTTT. This chain connects TRBV9 to TRBJ2-3, with D maybe TRBD1 (5 bases). Germline V gives CDR1 SGDLS, CDR2 YYNGEE. Trimming stripped 3 bases from V and 1 base from J, with 12 bases between. The CDR3 spans 15 residues.

This sequence joins TRBV5-1 and TRBJ2-7; the match to TRBD2 covers 13 bases. Germline CDR1 is SGHRS and CDR2 is YFSETQ. This CDR3 comprises 16 residues. V lost 4 bases to trimming and J lost 2 bases; unmatched junction nucleotides: 6. The CDR3 region is CASSPGGTSGAYEQYF. DNA for the CDR3: TGCGCCAGCAGCCCGGGGGGGACTAGCGGGGCCTACGAGCAGTACTTC. The full variable domain, rest sourced from reference TRBV5-1 and TRBJ2-7, is KAGVTQTPRYLIKTRGQQVTLSCSPISGHRSVSWYQQTPGQGLQFLFEYFSETQRNKGNFPGRFSGRQFSNSRSEMNVSTLELGDSALYLCASSPGGTSGAYEQYFGPGTRLTVT.

J is TRBJ2-1 and V is TRBV7-8, with 7 nucleotides matching TRBD1. V lost 6 bases and J lost 4; bases outside the gene matches: 9. Germline V gives CDR1 SGHVS, CDR2 FQNEAQ. This CDR3 region has 15 residues. The CDR3 sequence is CASRTSGTVYNEQFF. In nucleotides, the CDR3 is TGTGCCAGCAGAACATCCGGGACAGTTTACAATGAGCAGTTCTTC.

The chain uses TRBV5-6 and TRBJ2-3, with 7 nucleotides matching TRBD2. This CDR3 is 12 amino acids long. The trim removed 2 bases at V and 10 bases at J, leaving 4 bases unmatched. Per the germline V gene, CDR1 is SGHDT and CDR2 is YYEEEE. Here the CDR3 reads CASSFPAGAQYF. CDR3 in DNA: TGTGCCAGCAGCTTTCCTGCGGGGGCGCAGTATTTT.

This chain links TRBV5-1 with TRBJ2-1, with TRBD1 identical over 7 bases. Germline V CDR1 and CDR2: SGHRS, YFSETQ. J gave up 7 bases and V 0 bases, and 10 bases lay outside the gene matches. This CDR3 region has 16 residues. The CDR3 sequence: CASSLAEAGGTNEQFF. CDR3 coding DNA: TGCGCCAGCAGCTTGGCCGAGGCAGGGGGAACGAATGAGCAGTTCTTC.

V is TRBV7-2 and J is TRBJ2-7; the match to TRBD2 covers 7 bases. The CDR3 runs 14 residues. The V segment lost 2 bases and the J segment 2 bases; nucleotides outside the gene matches: 3. Germline CDR1 is SGHTA and CDR2 is FQGNSA. The CDR3 protein is CASSLQRGTYEQYF. CDR3 sequence (DNA): TGTGCCAGCAGCTTACAGCGGGGAACCTACGAGCAGTACTTC.

The chain has TRBV2 and TRBJ2-1; 9 bases align to TRBD2. V lost 6 bases, J lost 7 bases, and 10 bases stayed unmatched. This CDR3 is built from 15 residues. Germline lookup yields CDR1 SNHLY and CDR2 FYNNEI. Here the CDR3 reads CASRAGTSWTNEQFF. The CDR3 nucleotides read TGTGCCAGCAGGGCCGGGACTAGCTGGACGAATGAGCAGTTCTTC.

The table lists this clone with a count of one. The gene calls are TRBV20-1 and TRBJ2-7, with D possibly being TRBD1 (5 bases). Germline CDR1 and CDR2: DFQATT and SNEGSKA (reference sequence). This CDR3 region has 15 residues. V lost 3 bases and J 2 bases, leaving 17 bases between the germline ends. CDR3 residues: CSASDGQGSPYEQYF. CDR3 DNA: TGCAGTGCTAGTGATGGGCAGGGTTCCCCCTACGAGCAGTACTTC.

The rearrangement uses TRBV2 and TRBJ1-2; 8 bases align to TRBD1. J gave up 4 bases and V 6 bases, and 7 bases lay outside the gene matches. The germline gives CDR1 SNHLY, CDR2 FYNNEI. The CDR3 has 14 residues. The CDR3 DNA is TGTGCCAGCAGGTCAGGGGGCGATACCTATGGCTACACCTTC. Amino acid sequence: CASRSGGDTYGYTF.